Detailed here is one T cell receptor (beta chain). Its cognate antigen is unknown. On the basis of clinical symptoms, serum thyroxine and TRAb, thyroid ultrasound and orbital computed tomography, diagnoses were made. This sample stems from a study of T cells in Graves' hyperthyroidism and ophthalmopathy. Study-wide results and limits: Most thyroid clonotypes expanded above 0.001 were also detected in blood.

Template material for amplifying TCR beta CDR3 regions consisted of RNA transcripts. TCR CDR3 regions were first amplified by RT-PCR with HTBI primers. TCRdb independently ran MiXCR on the multiplex PCR reads; one entry per CDR3 protein. The profile shows about 760,000 distinct CDR3 sequences, approximately 40% of them singletons. This TCR was recovered from a woman aged 40-49 years with Graves' hyperthyroidism. Source material: blood.

This CDR3 is CASSMGLSRQYF. As DNA, the CDR3 is TGTGCCAGCAGCATGGGATTGAGTAGACAGTACTTC. The genes are TRBV5-6 and TRBJ2-7, with unresolved D. V was cut by 4 bases and J by 10 bases, with 15 bases left in between. The CDR3 spans 12 residues. Germline V gene data show CDR1 as SGHDT and CDR2 as YYEEEE.